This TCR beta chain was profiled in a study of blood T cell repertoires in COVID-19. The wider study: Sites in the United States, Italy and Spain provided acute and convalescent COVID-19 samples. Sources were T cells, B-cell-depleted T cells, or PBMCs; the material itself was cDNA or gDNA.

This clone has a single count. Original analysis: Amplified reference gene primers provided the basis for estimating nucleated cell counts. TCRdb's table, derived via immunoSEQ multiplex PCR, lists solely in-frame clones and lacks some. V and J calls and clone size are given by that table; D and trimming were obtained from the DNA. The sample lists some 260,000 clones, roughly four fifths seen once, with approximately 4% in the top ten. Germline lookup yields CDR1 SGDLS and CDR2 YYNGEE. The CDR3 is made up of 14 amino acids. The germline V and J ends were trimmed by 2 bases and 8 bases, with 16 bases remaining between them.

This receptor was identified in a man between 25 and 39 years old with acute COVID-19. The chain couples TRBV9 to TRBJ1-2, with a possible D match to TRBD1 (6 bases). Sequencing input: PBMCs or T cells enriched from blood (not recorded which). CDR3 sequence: CASSVGIGGGGYTF. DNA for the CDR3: TGTGCCAGCAGCGTGGGCATTGGGGGCGGAGGCTACACCTTC.